The source of this T cell receptor (beta chain) is a study of blood T cell repertoires in COVID-19. Original handling: How many nucleated cells were present was estimated from reference gene primer amplification. Produced via immunoSEQ multiplex PCR; TCRdb's table is partial and in-frame only. V, J and clone size reflect that table, while D and trimming were determined from the DNA. The table has 81,000 or so clones, about 84% seen once. Germline V CDR1 and CDR2: SGHRS, YFSETQ. Trimming at V came to 3 bases and at J to 0 bases, leaving 2 bases not matched to a gene. The CDR3 has 16 amino acids. V and J are TRBV5-1 and TRBJ1-4; 10 bases match TRBD1. Sequenced material: peripheral blood. This sequence was found in a man between 45 and 60 years old with active COVID-19. In DNA form, the CDR3 reads TGCGCCAGCAGCTCGGGGACAGGGGCAACTAATGAAAAACTGTTTTTT. Translating gives CASSSGTGATNEKLFF.